Below are 5 T cell receptor beta chains sequenced from a single sample in a study of control samples from healthy donors and cancer patients. Measured with immunoSEQ multiplex PCR; TCRdb has only the in-frame clones, and not every one. Counted here are some 64,000 clones, around nine tenths occurring once; the ten biggest clones make up roughly 1.2%. Sequencing was done on a sample of PBMCs. Source of these receptors: a woman in her forties or fifties with colorectal cancer.

This chain uses TRBV5-1 with TRBJ2-2; a weak D match, TRBD1 (5 bases). The CDR3 loop spans 14 amino acids. Germline V CDR1 and CDR2: SGHRS, YFSETQ. Deletions cut 2 bases from V and 0 bases from J, with 5 bases between. The CDR3 DNA is TGCGCCAGCAGCTTAGGGGCGAACACCGGGGAGCTGTTTTTT. This sequence encodes CASSLGANTGELFF.

Details on this clone: Germline and junction disagree at one end, which may indicate a read error. The chain joins TRBV18 to TRBJ1-3; D uncertain. Germline-derived CDR1 and CDR2 are KGHSH and LQKENI. The CDR3 runs 14 residues. The CDR3 reads CASSPGDWGTTIYF. The CDR3 bases are TGTGCCAGCTCACCGGGTGATTGGGGAACCACCATATATTTT.

The rearrangement joins TRBV10-3 to TRBJ1-2; D is perhaps TRBD1 (6 bases). Germline loops: CDR1 ENHRY, CDR2 SYGVKD. The CDR3 has 14 residues. Trimming removed 4 bases from V and 5 bases from J, with 14 bases in between. The chain's CDR3 is CAISVRGQGYGYTF. CDR3 nucleotide sequence: TGTGCCATCAGTGTAAGAGGCCAGGGGTATGGCTACACCTTC.

V is TRBV6-2 or TRBV6-3 and J is TRBJ2-5, with 8 bases lining up with TRBD2. This CDR3 is 13 amino acids long. V shed 6 bases, J shed 7 bases, and the junction held 7 bases outside the gene matches. The germline CDR1 and CDR2 sequences are MNHEY and SVGEGT. CDR3 amino acids: CASSRGGHGTQYF. The CDR3 DNA sequence: TGTGCCAGCAGCCGGGGGGGCCATGGGACCCAGTACTTC.

The chain carries TRBV19 and TRBJ2-7; D not resolved. Trimming took 5 bases from V and 2 from J, leaving 13 bases between them. CDR1 and CDR2 from the germline V gene are LNHDA and SQIVND (reference sequence). This CDR3 spans 14 amino acids. The CDR3 is CASSGRHQPYEQYF. For the CDR3, the DNA is TGTGCCAGTAGTGGCCGGCACCAACCCTACGAGCAGTACTTC. Combining the CDR3 with reference TRBV19 and TRBJ2-7 gives the whole variable domain DGGITQSPKYLFRKEGQNVTLSCEQNLNHDAMYWYRQDPGQGLRLIYYSQIVNDFQKGDIAEGYSVSREKKESFPLTVTSAQKNPTAFYLCASSGRHQPYEQYFGPGTRLTVT.